The 9 T cell receptor beta chains reported below all come from one sample, sequenced in a study of blood T cell repertoires in COVID-19. The protocol was immunoSEQ multiplex PCR, while the TCRdb copy is restricted to in-frame clones and leaves out a portion. Among about 270,000 clones listed, about nine tenths were seen once. Sample: peripheral blood. All receptors come from a man between 40 and 49 years old with active or convalescent COVID-19.

The chain employs TRBV10-2 and TRBJ1-5; D gene ambiguous. Trimming shortened V by 0 bases and J by 5 bases, and 5 bases separated the two germline ends. The germline V gene has CDR1 WSHSY and CDR2 SAAADI. The CDR3 totals 13 residues. CDR3 amino acids: CASSESGDQPQHF. The DNA of the CDR3 is TGCGCCAGCAGTGAGTCCGGGGATCAGCCCCAGCATTTT.

The chain links TRBV7-3 to TRBJ2-3; 9 bases agree with TRBD2. The J segment lost 5 bases and the V segment lost 5 bases, leaving 14 bases of the junction unmatched. CDR1 and CDR2 (germline): SGHTA, FQGTGA. This CDR3 contains 17 residues. The CDR3 nucleotides read TGTGCCAGCAGCCGGTGGGGGACTAGCCCCGCGGTAGATACGCAGTATTTT. Amino acids: CASSRWGTSPAVDTQYF.

V usage is TRBV6-5 and J usage is TRBJ1-6, with D possibly TRBD1 on 5 matching bases. The V and J ends lost 6 bases and 7 bases respectively, with 10 bases between them. The germline V gene encodes CDR1 MNHEY and CDR2 SVGAGI. The CDR3 is 13 amino acids. The CDR3: CASRTELNSPLHF. CDR3 nucleotides: TGTGCCAGCAGGACAGAGTTGAATTCACCCCTCCACTTT.

The chain has TRBV7-9 and TRBJ2-7; D is perhaps TRBD1 (6 bases). The CDR3 sequence is 15 residues long. The germline V gene has CDR1 SEHNR and CDR2 FQNEAQ (reference sequence). The V and J ends lost 0 bases and 2 bases respectively, with 11 bases between them. CDR3 DNA: TGTGCCAGCAGCTTAGCGACAGGTATAACCTACGAGCAGTACTTC. Its translation is CASSLATGITYEQYF. Variable domain in full (rest from reference TRBV7-9 and TRBJ2-7): DTGVSQNPRHKITKRGQNVTFRCDPISEHNRLYWYRQTLGQGPEFLTYFQNEAQLEKSRLLSDRFSAERPKGSFSTLEIQRTEQGDSAMYLCASSLATGITYEQYFGPGTRLTVT.

The chain links TRBV9 to TRBJ1-2, with TRBD1 matching 7 bases. V lost 0 bases to trimming and J lost 1 base; unmatched junction nucleotides: 6. CDR3 length: 16 amino acids. From germline, CDR1 is SGDLS and CDR2 YYNGEE. The CDR3 loop is CASSVGDRLLNYGYTF. CDR3 nucleotides: TGTGCCAGCAGCGTAGGGGACAGACTCCTTAACTATGGCTACACCTTC.

The chain joins TRBV30 to TRBJ2-1; 12 nucleotides line up with TRBD2. Germline loops: CDR1 GTSNPN, CDR2 SVGIG (reference sequence). The CDR3 covers 16 residues. V lost 4 bases, J lost 7 bases, and 11 bases stayed unmatched. CDR3 DNA sequence: TGTGCCTGGACGATCACGACTAGCGGGAGACCAAATGAGCAGTTCTTC. This encodes CAWTITTSGRPNEQFF.

This chain joins TRBV3-1 (or the pseudogene TRBV3-2) and TRBJ1-1; D is uncertain. This CDR3 is 12 amino acids long. The germline gives CDR1 LGHDT, CDR2 YNNKEL (reference sequence). The V end was cut by 2 bases, the J end by 11 bases, with 12 bases between. Written as DNA, the CDR3 is TGTGCCAGCAGCCAATCAAGACATTCGGCTTTCTTT. Translated, it gives CASSQSRHSAFF.

About this clone: This specimen includes other DNA sequences encoding the same CDR3. V and J are TRBV30 and TRBJ2-7, with 9 bases lining up with TRBD2. Germline V CDR1 and CDR2: GTSNPN, SVGIG (reference sequence). The CDR3 is 15 residues long. The trim removed 3 bases at V and 5 bases at J, leaving 11 bases unmatched. CDR3 amino acids: CAWRGAGGRVDEQYF. In DNA, the CDR3 is TGTGCCTGGAGGGGTGCGGGGGGGAGGGTCGACGAGCAGTACTTC.

This clone was seen only a few times. The chain employs TRBV5-8 and TRBJ1-6; 9 bases map to TRBD1. J lost 14 bases, V lost 0 bases, and 0 bases had no gene match. Germline values: CDR1 SGHTS, CDR2 YDEGEE. The CDR3 has 12 amino acids. DNA for the CDR3: TGTGCCAGCAGCTTGGGACAGGGGGCCCTCCACTTT. It specifies CASSLGQGALHF.